A single sample gave rise to the 28 T cell receptor beta chains below, sequenced in a study of Ad26.COV2.S vaccination and SARS-CoV-2 variants. Using immunoSEQ multiplex PCR, the repertoire was profiled, and TCRdb retains in-frame clones only, with some absent. Seen here are approximately 97,000 clones, around 82% observed once, and the top ten hold about 18%. Here the sequenced sample was peripheral blood, taken after recovery from COVID-19. The receptors shown here come from a human donor who had recovered from COVID-19.

This clone was detected a few times. The chain employs TRBV30 and TRBJ1-3; D is unresolved. Trimming left V 5 bases short and J 0 bases short, with 11 bases between. This CDR3 spans 14 amino acids. CDR1 is GTSNPN and CDR2 is SVGIG in the germline V gene (reference sequence). The CDR3 reads CAWGDWSSGNTIYF. The CDR3 DNA sequence: TGTGCCTGGGGAGACTGGAGCTCTGGAAACACCATATATTTT.

The chain joins TRBV10-3 to TRBJ2-1, with TRBD1 matching over 7 bases. The germline gives CDR1 ENHRY, CDR2 SYGVKD. CDR3 size: 17 residues. V lost 3 bases and J lost 5; bases outside the gene matches: 13. This CDR3 reads CAISDQNSGTVNNEQFF. The CDR3, as DNA: TGTGCCATCAGTGACCAAAATTCCGGGACAGTAAACAATGAGCAGTTCTTC.

The rearrangement links TRBV28 to TRBJ1-6, with 9 bases lining up with TRBD1. Germline assignment: CDR1 MDHEN and CDR2 SYDVKM. The length of the CDR3 is 17 residues. With V trimmed by 5 bases and J by 2 bases, 7 bases remained unmatched. CDR3 amino acids: CASSRDRGGTYNSPLHF. CDR3 nucleotide sequence: TGTGCCAGCAGTCGAGACAGGGGGGGAACCTATAATTCACCCCTCCACTTT.

This rearrangement joins TRBV5-6 to TRBJ2-2; TRBD2 aligns across 8 bases. J lost 3 bases, V lost 7 bases, and 5 bases had no gene match. The CDR3 has 14 amino acids. Germline V CDR1 and CDR2: SGHDT, YYEEEE. CDR3 sequence reads: CASERGRYTGELFF. CDR3 nucleotides: TGTGCCAGCGAGCGGGGGCGATACACCGGGGAGCTGTTTTTT.

This chain uses TRBV19 with TRBJ1-6; D is unresolved. V was trimmed by 3 bases and J by 10 bases, leaving 7 bases between them. The CDR3 has 12 amino acids. CDR1 and CDR2 from the germline V gene are LNHDA and SQIVND (reference sequence). The CDR3 bases are TGTGCCAGTAGTATTGCGGGCTCACCCCTCCACTTT. It specifies CASSIAGSPLHF.

This chain uses TRBV7-3 with TRBJ1-4; D gene unclear. The V gene lost 2 bases and the J gene lost 0 bases, with 13 bases spanning the gap. The CDR3 covers 17 residues. Germline assignment: CDR1 SGHTA and CDR2 FQGTGA. This CDR3 is CASSLPLCGATNEKLFF. In DNA, the CDR3 is TGTGCCAGCAGCTTACCCTTATGTGGGGCAACTAATGAAAAACTGTTTTTT.

This clone occurred once. This chain joins TRBV19 and TRBJ1-2; 8 nucleotides align to TRBD1. Germline V gene data show CDR1 as LNHDA and CDR2 as SQIVND (reference sequence). Trimming removed 4 bases from V and 1 base from J; junction bases left unmatched: 14. The CDR3 sequence is 18 residues long. This chain's CDR3 is CASSTRQGTGVLNYGYTF. DNA of the CDR3: TGTGCCAGTAGTACGCGACAGGGGACCGGAGTCCTTAACTATGGCTACACCTTC.

The V call is TRBV4-2, the J call TRBJ1-1; 8 bases line up with TRBD1. CDR1 is LGHNA and CDR2 is YNFKEQ in the germline V gene. This CDR3 region has 15 residues. Germline trimming cut 0 bases from V and 11 bases from J; bases unmatched to any gene: 11. CDR3 in amino acids: CASSQDWAGGSNAFF. The CDR3 coding sequence is TGTGCCAGCAGCCAAGATTGGGCAGGGGGCAGTAACGCTTTCTTT.

CDR3 loop: CASSPRREETQYF. CDR3 DNA sequence: TGTGCCAGCAGCCCGAGGAGGGAAGAGACCCAGTACTTC. This chain uses TRBV27 with TRBJ2-5; TRBD2 is a possible D gene (6 bases). V was trimmed by 6 bases and J by 3 bases, leaving 11 bases between them. Germline V gives CDR1 MNHEY, CDR2 SMNVEV (reference sequence). This CDR3 has 13 residues.

This clone was counted many times. The V gene is TRBV6-2 or TRBV6-3, the J gene TRBJ1-1, with a tentative D call TRBD1 (6 bases). Germline CDR1 and CDR2: MNHEY and SVGEGT. The V end lost 0 bases, the J end lost 4 bases, and 12 bases lay between the germline ends. The CDR3 runs to 15 residues. The CDR3 protein is CASSYSSAGATEAFF. Here the CDR3 DNA reads TGTGCCAGCAGTTACTCGAGTGCAGGGGCCACTGAAGCTTTCTTT.

The V call is TRBV29-1, the J call TRBJ2-7; 9 positions agree with TRBD1. With 3 bases clipped from V and 3 bases from J, the junction kept 6 bases outside the gene matches. The CDR3 runs to 14 residues. The germline gives CDR1 SQVTM, CDR2 ANQGSEA. Written as DNA, the CDR3 is TGCAGCGTTGATTCCGGGACAGGGTTCTACGAGCAGTACTTC. Encoded protein: CSVDSGTGFYEQYF.

The chain has TRBV27 and TRBJ2-6; D may be TRBD2 (6 bases). V was pared by 1 base and J by 4 bases, with 17 bases between. The CDR3 loop spans 18 amino acids. CDR1 and CDR2 from the germline V gene are MNHEY and SMNVEV (reference sequence). CDR3 sequence (DNA): TGTGCCAGCAGTTTATACCCCGACGGACTAACCGGGGCCAACGTCCTGACTTTC. It codes for CASSLYPDGLTGANVLTF.

The chain uses TRBV6-5 and TRBJ1-2; D is perhaps TRBD1 (6 bases). CDR3 length: 14 amino acids. Germline CDR1 MNHEY, CDR2 SVGAGI. V lost 6 bases and J 5 bases, leaving 16 bases between the germline ends. The CDR3 sequence: CASRPPRGQYGYTF. As DNA, the CDR3 is TGTGCCAGCAGACCTCCCCGGGGGCAATATGGCTACACCTTC.

This clone showed up just once. At one boundary the junction diverges from the germline segment, which might be a read error. This chain connects TRBV4-1 to TRBJ2-3; perhaps TRBD1 as D (6 bases). The CDR3 totals 14 residues. Germline V CDR1 and CDR2: MGHRA, YSYEKL. CDR3 nucleotides: TGCGCCAGCAGCAAAGAACAGGGTGCAGATACGCAGTATTTT. It is translated as CASSKEQGADTQYF.

V usage is TRBV2 and J usage is TRBJ2-7, with D perhaps matching TRBD1 (5 bases). The germline V gene encodes CDR1 SNHLY and CDR2 FYNNEI. The CDR3 runs to 12 residues. Trimming took 0 bases from V and 10 from J, leaving 10 bases between them. CDR3 region: CASSEARVVQYF. As DNA, the CDR3 is TGTGCCAGCAGTGAAGCCAGGGTCGTTCAGTACTTC.

With regard to this clone: This CDR3 is also generated by other DNA sequences in the sample. This chain uses TRBV20-1 with TRBJ1-2; D ambiguous. The CDR3 spans 11 residues. CDR1 DFQATT and CDR2 SNEGSKA come from the germline V gene (reference sequence). V was trimmed by 6 bases and J by 4 bases, leaving 9 bases between them. The CDR3 is CSATTAYGYTF. DNA of the CDR3: TGCAGTGCCACCACGGCCTATGGCTACACCTTC.

The chain employs TRBV13 and TRBJ2-2, with TRBD2 matching over 11 bases. This CDR3 comprises 16 residues. The germline V gene encodes CDR1 PRHDT and CDR2 FYEKMQ (reference sequence). V was pared by 8 bases and J by 7 bases, with 12 bases of the junction left unmatched. The CDR3 spells CASGPPTSGGFGELFF. In DNA, the CDR3 is TGTGCCAGCGGCCCACCTACTAGCGGGGGTTTCGGGGAGCTGTTTTTT.

CDR3 in amino acids: CAWRGGGRTEAFF. CDR3 nucleotide sequence: TGTGCCTGGAGGGGGGGAGGGAGAACTGAAGCTTTCTTT. The chain combines TRBV30 with TRBJ1-1; TRBD1 might be the D (5 bases). The V end lost 3 bases, the J end lost 5 bases, and 13 bases lay between the germline ends. Germline CDR1 GTSNPN, CDR2 SVGIG (reference sequence). The CDR3 consists of 13 residues.

This sequence joins TRBV18 and TRBJ2-5; 9 nucleotides align to TRBD1. V shed 3 bases and J 4 bases; nucleotides not matched to a gene: 6. The CDR3 has 15 amino acids. From germline, CDR1 is KGHSH and CDR2 LQKENI. CDR3 sequence (DNA): TGTGCCAGCTCACCCACAGGGGGCGCGGGAGAGACCCAGTACTTC. Its protein is CASSPTGGAGETQYF.

The V call is TRBV14, the J call TRBJ1-1; a possible D gene is TRBD1 (6 bases). CDR1 SGHDN and CDR2 FVKESK come from the germline V gene. The V and J ends lost 3 bases and 4 bases respectively, with 12 bases between them. The CDR3 contains 14 residues. CDR3 protein: CASSQAGAITEAFF. The CDR3 coding sequence is TGTGCCAGCAGCCAGGCGGGGGCGATCACTGAAGCTTTCTTT. The entire variable domain, with the rest obtained from reference TRBV14 and TRBJ1-1, is as follows: EAGVTQFPSHSVIEKGQTVTLRCDPISGHDNLYWYRRVMGKEIKFLLHFVKESKQDESGMPNNRFLAERTGGTYSTLKVQPAELEDSGVYFCASSQAGAITEAFFGQGTRLTVV.

CDR3 nucleotide sequence: TGTGCCACCAGCAGATATGGGGTCGGTAATCAGCCCCAGCATTTT. This translates into CATSRYGVGNQPQHF. V and J are TRBV15 and TRBJ1-5; the D is unclear. The CDR3 covers 15 residues. Trimming left V 2 bases short and J 4 bases short, with 12 bases between. Germline CDR1 reads LNHNV; CDR2 reads YYDKDF (reference sequence).

V and J are TRBV30 and TRBJ1-5; 9 nucleotides agree with TRBD1. J lost 5 bases, V lost 2 bases, and 1 base had no gene match. The CDR3 extends over 13 amino acids. CDR1 GTSNPN and CDR2 SVGIG come from the germline V gene (reference sequence). CDR3 sequence reads: CAWSRTGDQPQHF. CDR3 coding DNA: TGTGCCTGGAGTCGGACAGGGGATCAGCCCCAGCATTTT.

The table lists this clone with a few counts. The gene calls are TRBV7-3 and TRBJ2-7; D might be TRBD2 (5 bases). Germline CDR1 and CDR2: SGHTA and FQGTGA. V lost 2 bases and J 1 base, leaving 9 bases between the germline ends. The CDR3 has 14 residues. CDR3 nucleotide sequence: TGTGCCAGCAGCTTAGATCCGGGATCCTACGAGCAGTACTTC. Amino acid sequence: CASSLDPGSYEQYF.

This chain uses TRBV5-1 with TRBJ2-1; the match to TRBD2 covers 9 bases. This CDR3 is 15 amino acids long. The V segment lost 0 bases and the J segment 6 bases; nucleotides outside the gene matches: 4. Per the germline V gene, CDR1 is SGHRS and CDR2 is YFSETQ. The CDR3 DNA reads TGCGCCAGCAGCTTGGCGGCGGGGGGGCTCAATGAGCAGTTCTTC. Protein product: CASSLAAGGLNEQFF.

The rearrangement links TRBV19 to TRBJ1-1; D unresolved. Germline-derived CDR1 and CDR2 are LNHDA and SQIVND (reference sequence). This CDR3 comprises 14 residues. Trimming stripped 3 bases from V and 8 bases from J, with 16 bases between. This CDR3 reads CASSMRIRVREAFF. The CDR3 nucleotides are TGTGCCAGTAGTATGAGAATAAGGGTTAGGGAAGCTTTCTTT.

The rearrangement joins TRBV6-4 to TRBJ2-1; no clear D. From germline, CDR1 is MRHNA and CDR2 SNTAGT. The CDR3 extends over 15 amino acids. V lost 6 bases and J lost 7, with 19 bases in between. The CDR3: CASSASYQTGNEQFF. In DNA form, the CDR3 reads TGTGCCAGCAGCGCCTCCTACCAAACCGGGAATGAGCAGTTCTTC.

To note about this clone: The sample contains more than one DNA sequence encoding this CDR3. The J gene is TRBJ2-3, the V gene TRBV7-2; 9 bases line up with TRBD1. With 5 bases clipped from V and 3 bases from J, the junction kept 6 bases outside the gene matches. CDR3 length: 15 amino acids. Germline lookup yields CDR1 SGHTA and CDR2 FQGNSA. The CDR3: CASSPDRGKTDTQYF. The DNA for the CDR3 is TGTGCCAGCAGCCCGGACAGGGGTAAAACAGATACGCAGTATTTT.

This sequence joins TRBV6-5 and TRBJ1-1, with 10 bases identical to TRBD1. Trimming removed 6 bases from V and 6 bases from J; junction bases left unmatched: 7. CDR1 and CDR2 from the germline V gene are MNHEY and SVGAGI. This CDR3 has 14 residues. The CDR3 loop is CASRTGQGSAEAFF. For the CDR3, the DNA is TGTGCCAGCAGGACGGGACAGGGGAGCGCTGAAGCTTTCTTT.